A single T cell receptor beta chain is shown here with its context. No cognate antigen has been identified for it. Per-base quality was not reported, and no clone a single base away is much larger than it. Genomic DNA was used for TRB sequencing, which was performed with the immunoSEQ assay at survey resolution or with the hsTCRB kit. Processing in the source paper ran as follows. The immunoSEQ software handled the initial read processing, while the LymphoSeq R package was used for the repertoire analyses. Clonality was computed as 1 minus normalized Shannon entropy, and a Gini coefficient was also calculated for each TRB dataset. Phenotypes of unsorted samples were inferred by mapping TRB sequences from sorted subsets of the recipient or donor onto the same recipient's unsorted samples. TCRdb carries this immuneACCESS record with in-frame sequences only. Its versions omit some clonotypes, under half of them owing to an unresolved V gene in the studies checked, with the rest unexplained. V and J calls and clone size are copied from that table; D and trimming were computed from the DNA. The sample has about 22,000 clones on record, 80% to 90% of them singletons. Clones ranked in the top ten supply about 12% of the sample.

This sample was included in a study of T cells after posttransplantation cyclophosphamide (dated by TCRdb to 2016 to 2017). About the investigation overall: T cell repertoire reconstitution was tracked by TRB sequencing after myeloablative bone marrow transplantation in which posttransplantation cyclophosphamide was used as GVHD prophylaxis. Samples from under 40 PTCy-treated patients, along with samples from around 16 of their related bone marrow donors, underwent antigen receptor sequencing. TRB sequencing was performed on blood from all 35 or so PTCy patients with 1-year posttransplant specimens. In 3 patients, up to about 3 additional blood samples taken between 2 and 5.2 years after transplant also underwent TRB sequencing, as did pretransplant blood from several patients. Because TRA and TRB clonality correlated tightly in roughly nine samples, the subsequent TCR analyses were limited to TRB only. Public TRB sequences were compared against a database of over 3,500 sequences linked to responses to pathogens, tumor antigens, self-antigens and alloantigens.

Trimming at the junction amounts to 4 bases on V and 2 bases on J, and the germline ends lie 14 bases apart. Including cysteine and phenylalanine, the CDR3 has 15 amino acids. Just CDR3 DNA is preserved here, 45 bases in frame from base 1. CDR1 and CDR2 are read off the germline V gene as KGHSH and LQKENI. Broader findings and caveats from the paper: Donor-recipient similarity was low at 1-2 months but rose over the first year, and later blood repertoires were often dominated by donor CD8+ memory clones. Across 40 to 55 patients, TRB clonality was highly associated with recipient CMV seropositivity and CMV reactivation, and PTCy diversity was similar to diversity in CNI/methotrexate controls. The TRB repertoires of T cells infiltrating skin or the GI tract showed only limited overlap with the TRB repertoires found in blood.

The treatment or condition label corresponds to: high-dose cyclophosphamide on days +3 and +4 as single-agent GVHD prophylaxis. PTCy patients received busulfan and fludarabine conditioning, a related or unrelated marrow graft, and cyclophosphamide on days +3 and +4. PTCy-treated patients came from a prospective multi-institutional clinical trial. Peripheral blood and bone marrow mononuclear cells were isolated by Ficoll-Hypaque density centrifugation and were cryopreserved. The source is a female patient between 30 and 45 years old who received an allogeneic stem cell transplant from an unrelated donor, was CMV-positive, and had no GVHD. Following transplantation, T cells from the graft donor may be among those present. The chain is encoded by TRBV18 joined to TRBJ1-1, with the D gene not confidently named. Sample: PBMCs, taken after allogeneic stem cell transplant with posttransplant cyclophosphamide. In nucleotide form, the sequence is TGTGCCAGCTCACGGGTAGGAGGGCAAAACACTGAAGCTTTCTTT. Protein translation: CASSRVGGQNTEAFF.